This entry features one TCR beta chain sequence. Antigen specificity is unknown. The sample comes from a study of cytomegalovirus exposure and HLA in healthy donors. Study summary: HLA-typed donors were the source of some 85 million unique TCRs, which an early data release held. Study-level results: Across donors, most TCRs were seen rarely, yet some public ones were widespread. The analysis excluded some indistinguishable V segments, including TRBV6-2 and TRBV6-3.

All the people who gave samples were healthy bone marrow donors. V gave up 3 bases and J gave up 1 base; unmatched junction bases: 1. CDR1 and CDR2 (germline): KGHSH, LQKENI. CDR3 size: 14 residues. In the PCR, 60 Vbeta and 13 Jbeta primers were used. Sequencing used immunoSEQ multiplex PCR; TCRdb keeps in-frame clones, though not all of them. The data hold about 180,000 clones, with 75% to 85% observed a single time. V gene TRBV18 combines with J gene TRBJ2-3, with TRBD1 identical over 7 bases. The receptor was isolated from a man aged 18 to 29 in good health and CMV-seronegative. The sequenced sample was PBMCs. The DNA for the CDR3 is TGTGCCAGCTCACCCGGGACAGGCACAGATACGCAGTATTTT. Its protein is CASSPGTGTDTQYF. The full variable domain, its missing parts supplied by reference TRBV18 and TRBJ2-3, is NAGVMQNPRHLVRRRGQEARLRCSPMKGHSHVYWYRQLPEEGLKFMVYLQKENIIDESGMPKERFSAEFPKEGPSILRIQQVVRGDSAAYFCASSPGTGTDTQYFGPGTRLTVL.